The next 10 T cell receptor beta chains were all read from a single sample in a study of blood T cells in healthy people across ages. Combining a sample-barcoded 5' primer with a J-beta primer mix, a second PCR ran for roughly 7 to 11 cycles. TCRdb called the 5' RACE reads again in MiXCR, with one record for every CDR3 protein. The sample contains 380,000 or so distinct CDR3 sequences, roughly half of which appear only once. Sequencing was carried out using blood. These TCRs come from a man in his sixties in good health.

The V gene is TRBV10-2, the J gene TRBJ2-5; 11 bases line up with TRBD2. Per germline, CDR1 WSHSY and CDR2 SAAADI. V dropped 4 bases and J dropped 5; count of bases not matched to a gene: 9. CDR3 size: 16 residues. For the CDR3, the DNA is TGCGCCAGCAGTGGGTTAGCGGGGGGGCTGGGGGAGACCCAGTACTTC. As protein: CASSGLAGGLGETQYF.

The CDR3 DNA follows: TGTGCCAGCACGAGGGACCGCGGGACCCAGTACTTC. Translation gives CASTRDRGTQYF. The chain combines TRBV2 with TRBJ2-5; D possibly uses TRBD1 or TRBD2 (5 bases each). The CDR3 contains 12 residues. Between the trimmed V and J ends, which lost 7 bases and 7 bases, there was a span of 13 bases. CDR1 is SNHLY, CDR2 FYNNEI, per germline.

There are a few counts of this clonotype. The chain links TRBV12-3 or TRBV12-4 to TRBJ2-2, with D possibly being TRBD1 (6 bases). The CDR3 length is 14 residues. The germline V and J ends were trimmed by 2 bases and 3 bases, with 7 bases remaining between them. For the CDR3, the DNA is TGTGCCAGCAGTTTACAGGGGTACACCGGGGAGCTGTTTTTT. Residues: CASSLQGYTGELFF.

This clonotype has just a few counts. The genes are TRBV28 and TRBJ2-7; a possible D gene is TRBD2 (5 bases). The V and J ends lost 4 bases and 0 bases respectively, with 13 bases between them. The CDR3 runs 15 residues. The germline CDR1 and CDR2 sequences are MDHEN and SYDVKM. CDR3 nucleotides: TGTGCCAGCAGTTCTCCTAGCCCTATCTCCTACGAGCAGTACTTC. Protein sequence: CASSSPSPISYEQYF.

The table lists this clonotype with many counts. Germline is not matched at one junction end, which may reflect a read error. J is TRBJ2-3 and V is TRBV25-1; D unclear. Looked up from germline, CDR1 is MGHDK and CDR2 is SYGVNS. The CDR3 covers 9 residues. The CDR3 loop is CASRDTQYF. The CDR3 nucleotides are TGTGCCAGCAGAGATACGCAGTATTTT.

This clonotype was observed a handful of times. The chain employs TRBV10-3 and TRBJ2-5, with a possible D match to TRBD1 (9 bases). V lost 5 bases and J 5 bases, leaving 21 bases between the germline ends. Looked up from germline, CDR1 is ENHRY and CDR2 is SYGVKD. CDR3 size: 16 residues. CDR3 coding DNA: TGTGCCATCAGTCCCCACGGGAGGGACAGGGAGGAGACCCAGTACTTC. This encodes CAISPHGRDREETQYF.

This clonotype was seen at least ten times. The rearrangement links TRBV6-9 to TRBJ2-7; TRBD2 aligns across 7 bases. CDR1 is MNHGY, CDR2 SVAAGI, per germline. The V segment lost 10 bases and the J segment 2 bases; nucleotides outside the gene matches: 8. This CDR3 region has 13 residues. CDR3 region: CATAGTKTYEQYF. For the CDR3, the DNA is TGTGCCACCGCCGGGACTAAGACCTACGAGCAGTACTTC.

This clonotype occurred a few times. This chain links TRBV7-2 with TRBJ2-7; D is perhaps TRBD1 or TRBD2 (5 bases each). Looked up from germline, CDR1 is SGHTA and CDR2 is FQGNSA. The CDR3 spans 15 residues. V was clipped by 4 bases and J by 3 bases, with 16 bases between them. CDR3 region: CASSSKGDGHYEQYF. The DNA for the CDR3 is TGTGCCAGCAGCTCCAAAGGGGACGGCCACTACGAGCAGTACTTC.

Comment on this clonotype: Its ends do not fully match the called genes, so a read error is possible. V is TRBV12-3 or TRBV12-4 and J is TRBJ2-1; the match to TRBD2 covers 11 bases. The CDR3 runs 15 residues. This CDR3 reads CASRPLAGGYNERFF. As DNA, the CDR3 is TGTGCCAGCAGACCTCTAGCGGGAGGTTACAATGAGCGGTTCTTC.

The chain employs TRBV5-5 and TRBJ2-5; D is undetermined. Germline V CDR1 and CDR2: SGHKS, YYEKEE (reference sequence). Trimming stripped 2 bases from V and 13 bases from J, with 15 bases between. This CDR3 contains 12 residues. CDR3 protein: CASSFAIAKGYF. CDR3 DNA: TGTGCCAGCAGCTTCGCGATCGCCAAGGGGTACTTC.